The next 8 T cell receptor beta chains were all read from a single sample in a study of blood T cell repertoires in COVID-19. Method: immunoSEQ multiplex PCR; TCRdb's copy keeps in-frame clones and lacks some. Of approximately 430,000 clones listed, approximately 90% were seen once; the top ten hold more than 1.4%. The sample taken for sequencing was peripheral blood. The source of these receptors is a woman younger than 45 with active or convalescent COVID-19.

The chain carries TRBV12-3 or TRBV12-4 and TRBJ1-2, with 7 bases lining up with TRBD1. The CDR3 length is 13 residues. V lost 8 bases and J lost 8; bases outside the gene matches: 11. The CDR3 DNA follows: TGTGCCAGCGTGAGGGACAGCCTTACGGGCTACACCTTC. Protein product: CASVRDSLTGYTF.

The chain combines TRBV7-9 with TRBJ2-1; D gene unclear. CDR3 length: 16 amino acids. V shed 5 bases and J shed 9 bases, with 23 bases lying between them. Germline CDR1 SEHNR, CDR2 FQNEAQ (reference sequence). The CDR3 loop reads CASSLTTGWRPAEQFF. The CDR3 DNA reads TGTGCCAGCAGCCTGACGACTGGATGGCGACCTGCTGAGCAGTTCTTC.

This rearrangement joins TRBV24-1 to TRBJ1-5, with a tentative D call TRBD1 (6 bases). This CDR3 region has 16 residues. The germline V gene has CDR1 KGHDR and CDR2 SFDVKD. Trimming shortened V by 2 bases and J by 1 base, and 11 bases separated the two germline ends. CDR3 residues: CATSDWATGSNQPQHF. CDR3 nucleotide sequence: TGTGCCACCAGTGATTGGGCGACAGGAAGCAATCAGCCCCAGCATTTT.

V and J are TRBV5-4 and TRBJ2-3; no reliable D call. CDR1 and CDR2 from the germline V gene are SGHNT and YYREEE (reference sequence). V was trimmed by 0 bases and J by 3 bases, leaving 5 bases between them. This CDR3 is 13 amino acids long. CDR3 nucleotide sequence: TGTGCCAGCAGCTTGGCCCAGACAGATACGCAGTATTTT. This gives the protein CASSLAQTDTQYF.

On this clone: Relative to the germline gene, one junction end is altered; a read error may explain this. The V and J genes are TRBV25-1 and TRBJ2-3; possibly TRBD1 for D (6 bases). The germline gives CDR1 MGHDK, CDR2 SYGVNS. The CDR3 extends over 17 amino acids. The DNA for the CDR3 is TGTGCCAGTAGTGAATGGCACAGGGTATTGCTAACAGATACGCAGTATTTT. Its translation: CASSEWHRVLLTDTQYF.

This clone was seen a handful of times. The V and J genes are TRBV18 and TRBJ1-2, with D unresolved. The V end was cut by 2 bases, the J end by 0 bases, with 10 bases between. Germline V gene data show CDR1 as KGHSH and CDR2 as LQKENI. CDR3 size: 15 residues. The chain's CDR3 is CASSPWAVPNYGYTF. The CDR3 DNA reads TGTGCCAGCTCACCATGGGCCGTCCCTAACTATGGCTACACCTTC.

This chain joins TRBV20-1 and TRBJ2-7, with 8 bases that match TRBD2. From germline, CDR1 is DFQATT and CDR2 SNEGSKA (reference sequence). V shed 3 bases and J 2 bases; nucleotides not matched to a gene: 6. The CDR3 totals 14 residues. The CDR3 is CSASGVAGTYEQYF. As DNA, the CDR3 is TGCAGTGCTAGTGGGGTAGCGGGGACCTACGAGCAGTACTTC.

This sequence joins TRBV10-3 and TRBJ2-1; D is ambiguous. The CDR3 consists of 11 residues. Germline values: CDR1 ENHRY, CDR2 SYGVKD. V lost 6 bases and J 5 bases, leaving 5 bases between the germline ends. The CDR3: CAISPDNEQFF. The CDR3 DNA reads TGTGCCATCAGCCCGGACAATGAGCAGTTCTTC.